One and the same sample provided the 2 T cell receptor beta chains below, sequenced in a study of blood T cell repertoires in COVID-19 (dated by TCRdb to about 2020). Libraries came from the immunoSEQ multiplex PCR assay. TCRdb obtained this table from immuneACCESS and retained in-frame rearrangements with V and J assigned. These tables miss some clones; where compared with another copy, unresolved V genes account for less than half of the shortfall, and the remainder is unexplained. The sample profile shows roughly 70,000 clones; 86% of them were found once. Of the sample, approximately 4.1% is held by the ten largest clones. The sample was peripheral blood. These receptor sequences come from a man in his 70s with active COVID-19.

The chain is built from TRBV9 and TRBJ2-3; the D gene is possibly TRBD2 (6 bases). There are 16 residues in the CDR3. Germline V lookup: CDR1 SGDLS, CDR2 YYNGEE. The V end lost 3 bases, the J end lost 2 bases, and 16 bases lay between the germline ends. CDR3 sequence reads: CASSDPERASTDTQYF. CDR3 coding DNA: TGTGCCAGCAGCGACCCCGAGCGGGCCTCCACAGATACGCAGTATTTT.

The CDR3 DNA follows: TGTGCCAGCAGTTTACCCGACAGGAACACTGAAGCTTTCTTT. As protein: CASSLPDRNTEAFF. The chain carries TRBV28 and TRBJ1-1, with TRBD1 as a possible D gene (5 bases). The ends were cut back, 2 bases at V and 1 base at J, with 8 bases in the middle. The CDR3 runs to 14 residues. Germline CDR1 is MDHEN and CDR2 is SYDVKM.